The clone carrying this T cell receptor (beta chain) was counted only a few times. The data belong to a study of spatial heterogeneity in lung cancer. Study context: Detection consistently captured more beta-chain sequences than alpha-chain sequences. Raw-read counts averaged over ten per unique TCR and UMI combination.

Time point in this sample: sample taken at primary tumor resection. The cohort: over 65 early-stage, untreated non-small cell lung cancer patients. MiXCR, run by TCRdb on the 5' RACE reads, gives a single entry per CDR3 protein. The data show roughly 39,000 distinct CDR3 sequences, 6.5% to 9.5% seen once. Trimming took off 7 bases at V and 4 bases at J, with 17 bases between the two ends. Germline-derived CDR1 and CDR2 are MNHNY and SVGAGI (reference sequence). The CDR3 is 15 amino acids. This chain links TRBV6-6 with TRBJ1-5, with unresolved D. The sequence was obtained from a male donor with early-stage non-small cell lung cancer. The sequences come from PBMCs, collected at surgery. The CDR3 DNA reads TGTGCCAGCACCCTGACAAGGGCAATAAATCAGCCCCAGCATTTT. It specifies CASTLTRAINQPQHF.